Reported below is one TCR beta chain. What it binds is unknown. The record originates from a study of T-cell reconstitution after alpha-beta-depleted transplantation in children. Study findings and constraints: At one year after transplant, newly produced T cells mostly accounted for T-cell counts and diversity. At day 60, the high TCRbeta diversity found in some patients originated from recipient T cells and thymic progenitors that had survived. The origin of alpha-beta T cells about two months after transplant was reportedly several hundred expanded graft clones.

V was shortened by 4 bases and J by 7 bases, with 7 bases between the two germline ends. Germline V lookup: CDR1 MNHEY, CDR2 SMNVEV (reference sequence). The CDR3 is 11 residues long. The TCRbeta library incorporated unique molecular identifiers. TCRdb itself ran the PCR reads through MiXCR, one entry per CDR3 protein. The table has about a million distinct CDR3 sequences, roughly 31% seen once. This TCR derives from a boy in the first two years of life who had a stem cell transplant for SCID, so the T cells may come from the graft donor. Sequencing used PBMCs, mostly from graft donor cells, obtained 360 days after TCRalphabeta/CD19-depleted stem cell transplant. This chain joins TRBV27 and TRBJ1-1, with D uncertain. CDR3 sequence reads: CASSSWSEAFF. CDR3 sequence (DNA): TGTGCCAGCAGTTCTTGGAGTGAAGCTTTCTTT.